This T cell receptor beta chain was documented in a study of graft-versus-host responses after intestinal transplantation. Study context: Recipients obtained multivisceral, liver-intestinal, or isolated intestinal transplants. After anti-thymocyte globulin induction, recipients took tacrolimus and steroids for approximately three years.

Of note for this clone: What it recognizes is unknown.

Sequencing was performed with immunoSEQ multiplex PCR; in TCRdb, only in-frame clones are kept and a portion is missing. This sample has 90,000 to 120,000 clones; roughly 90% occur once, and the top ten carry around 0.76%. Findings and limits, study-wide: Association was observed between peak circulating GvH clone levels and early post-transplant HvG declines. Patients who carried graft-donor T cell macrochimerism also had high graft-versus-host to host-versus-graft clonal ratios in their allografts.

The sample consisted of unstimulated CD4+ T cells sorted from spleen or lymph node cells, taken before transplant. The source of this sequence is a human donor who was the organ donor for an intestinal transplant.

CDR3 DNA sequence: TGTGCCAGCAGTGAATCCGGGACTAACTATGGCTACACCTTC. Protein: CASSESGTNYGYTF. The chain joins TRBV6-5 to TRBJ1-2; D is ambiguous. Germline V gives CDR1 MNHEY, CDR2 SVGAGI. The CDR3 consists of 14 residues. Trimming took 5 bases from V and 0 from J, leaving 10 bases between them.